This note documents a single T cell receptor (beta chain) sequence. The data originate from a study of blood T cell repertoires in COVID-19. Looking at the study overall: COVID-19 samples, acute and convalescent, were from the United States, Italy and Spain.

How the authors handled the data: It was from reference gene primer amplification that nucleated cell counts were estimated. Using immunoSEQ multiplex PCR, the repertoire was profiled, and TCRdb retains in-frame clones only, with some absent. V, J and clone size are taken as reported in that table, and D and trimming were inferred from the DNA itself. The sample lists 300,000 to 450,000 clones, about 85% seen once, with 3.6% in the top ten. V was clipped by 7 bases and J by 0 bases; unmatched bases: 3. The CDR3 totals 15 residues. Germline V gene sequence: CDR1 MNHNY, CDR2 SVGAGI (reference sequence).

The J gene is TRBJ2-6, the V gene TRBV6-6, with 7 bases aligning to TRBD2. The receptor was derived from a woman between 18 and 29 years old with acute or convalescent COVID-19. Sequenced input: peripheral blood. The CDR3 loop reads CASTREVSGANVLTF. The CDR3 DNA reads as TGTGCCAGCACCCGGGAGGTCTCTGGGGCCAACGTCCTGACTTTC.